This TCR beta chain was recovered during a study of cytomegalovirus exposure and HLA in healthy donors. About the research overall: Genotyping of more than 300 donors showed that about 79% belonged to the Caucasian-associated ancestry cluster.

The CDR3 loop spans 14 amino acids. Per the germline V gene, CDR1 is SNHLY and CDR2 is FYNNEI. Trimming cost V 9 bases and J 0 bases; bases outside gene matches: 6. Study-wide results and caveats: A later analysis reportedly found fewer N-insertions in an Asian-associated ancestry cluster than the approximately 730-donor mean. Rare TCR sequences predominated, though certain public TCRs were found in many donors. Most subjects' HLA-A and HLA-B alleles were reportedly predicted from TCR beta sequences.

For this clone: Its target is not known.

PCR amplification relied on 60 Vbeta primers (plus 13 Jbeta primers). Measured with immunoSEQ multiplex PCR; TCRdb has only the in-frame clones, and not every one. The sample records about 180,000 clones, around four fifths being singletons. This clonotype was sampled from a woman in her twenties or thirties in good health and CMV-seronegative. The chain carries TRBV2 and TRBJ1-1, with TRBD1 matching 8 bases. Sequences were obtained from PBMCs. This CDR3 is CASFDRGLNTEAFF. In DNA, the CDR3 is TGTGCCAGTTTCGACAGGGGCCTGAACACTGAAGCTTTCTTT.